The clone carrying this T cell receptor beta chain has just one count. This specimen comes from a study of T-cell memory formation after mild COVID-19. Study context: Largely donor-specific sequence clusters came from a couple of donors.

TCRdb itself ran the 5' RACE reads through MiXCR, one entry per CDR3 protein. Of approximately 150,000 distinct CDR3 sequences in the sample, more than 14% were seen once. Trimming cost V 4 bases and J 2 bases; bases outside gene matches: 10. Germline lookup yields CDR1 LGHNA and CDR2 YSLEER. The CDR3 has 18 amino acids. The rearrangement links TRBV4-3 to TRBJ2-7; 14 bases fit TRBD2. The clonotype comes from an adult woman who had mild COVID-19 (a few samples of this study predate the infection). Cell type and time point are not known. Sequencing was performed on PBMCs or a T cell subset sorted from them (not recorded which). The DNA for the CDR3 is TGCGCCAGCAGCCGAGGACTAGCGGGAGGCTTGAGAGCCTACGAGCAGTACTTC. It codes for CASSRGLAGGLRAYEQYF.